A selection of T cell receptor beta chains follows, all from one sample in a study of cytomegalovirus exposure and HLA in healthy donors. Clones were read by immunoSEQ multiplex PCR, and TCRdb kept only the in-frame ones, dropping some. The sample yields roughly 120,000 clones, 82% seen once. Sequencing input: PBMCs. The receptor source for this set is a woman aged 18-29 years in good health and CMV-seronegative. The CDR3 runs from the conserved cysteine through the conserved F or W. D genes are given only for firm matches. A clone size is listed for some rows: how often the clone was seen (once, few, many), or a class if it is expanded.

size	V	D	J	DNA	CDR3
-	TRBV5-4	-	TRBJ1-1	TGTGCCAGCAGCTTGGCCGGAAGGGGTATGAACACTGAAGCTTTCTTT	CASSLAGRGMNTEAFF
-	TRBV7-8	TRBD2	TRBJ2-1	TGTGCCAGCAGTCGTAGACTAGCGGGAGGTCACAATGAGCAGTTCTTC	CASSRRLAGGHNEQFF
-	TRBV5-4	-	TRBJ2-5	TGTGCCAGCAGCCGGCGGGACAGTGGAGAGACCCAGTACTTC	CASSRRDSGETQYF
-	TRBV6-5	TRBD1	TRBJ1-2	TGTGCCAGCAGCCCCCACGACAGGGGGCTACAAGGCTACACCTTC	CASSPHDRGLQGYTF
-	TRBV4-2	TRBD1	TRBJ1-2	TGTGCCAGCAGCCAGCCGGGACAGGCGGGTTTAATCTCACACACCTTC	CASSQPGQAGLISHTF
-	TRBV27	TRBD2	TRBJ2-3	TGTGCCAGCAGTTTTTTAGCCAAGTACGGCGGGAGAGGCACAGATACGCAGTATTTT	CASSFLAKYGGRGTDTQYF
-	TRBV5-6	-	TRBJ2-3	TGTGCCAGCAGCTCTCGGGGCACAGATACGCAGTATTTT	CASSSRGTDTQYF
-	TRBV2	TRBD1	TRBJ1-5	TGTGCCAGCAGGGACAGGGGGTATAGCAATCAGCCCCAGCATTTT	CASRDRGYSNQPQHF
-	TRBV5-1	TRBD1	TRBJ2-1	TGCGCCAGCAGCTTGGGACAGGGGGTAGGCAATGAGCAGTTCTTC	CASSLGQGVGNEQFF
few	TRBV10-1	TRBD2	TRBJ2-1	TGCGCCACCCCGGGACTAGCTGGGAATGAGCAGTTCTTC	CATPGLAGNEQFF
-	TRBV28	TRBD1	TRBJ1-1	TGTGCCAGCAGTAAGCACAGGGGGGGCTCAGCTTTCTTT	CASSKHRGGSAFF
-	TRBV6-1	TRBD1	TRBJ1-2	TGTGCCAGCAGTCCAGGGGGGATTAACTATGGCTACACCTTC	CASSPGGINYGYTF
-	TRBV11-3	-	TRBJ2-1	TGTGCCAGCAGCTTACGGTCAGCGGCTGATGAGCAGTTCTTC	CASSLRSAADEQFF
-	TRBV11-2	-	TRBJ2-2	TGTGCCAGCAGCTTCACGAACACCGGGGAGCTGTTTTTT	CASSFTNTGELFF
-	TRBV28	TRBD2	TRBJ2-1	TGTGCCAGCAGCCCCCCAAGCGGGAGGGCCAACAATGAGCAGTTCTTC	CASSPPSGRANNEQFF
-	TRBV19	-	TRBJ1-5	TGTGCCAGTAGTATAGGTCCTATAAGGGGGAGGGATAGCAATCAGCCCCAGCATTTT	CASSIGPIRGRDSNQPQHF
many	TRBV6-1	TRBD2	TRBJ2-3	TGTGCCAGCAGTGAGTTTAGCGGGGGGGCAGATACGCAGTATTTT	CASSEFSGGADTQYF
-	TRBV7-9	-	TRBJ1-3	TGTGCCAGCAGTGCGCCAGGGGACTCTGGAAACACCATATATTTT	CASSAPGDSGNTIYF
-	TRBV2	TRBD1	TRBJ1-1	TGTGCCAGCACTCGACAGGGAGGGAACACTGAAGCTTTCTTT	CASTRQGGNTEAFF
-	TRBV11-3	TRBD2	TRBJ2-5	TGTGCCAGCAGCCTCGGACTAGCGGGGGCACAAGAGACCCAGTACTTC	CASSLGLAGAQETQYF
-	TRBV15	-	TRBJ2-1	TGTGCCACCAGCAGAGGCCTAAGTAGCAATGAGCAGTTCTTC	CATSRGLSSNEQFF
-	TRBV28	-	TRBJ1-2	TGTGCCAGCAGTTTAGGTGAAACACCCTATGGCTACACCTTC	CASSLGETPYGYTF
-	TRBV7-6	-	TRBJ2-7	TGTGCCAGCAGCTTAGTGCCAGGGTCGGGCGAGCAGTACTTC	CASSLVPGSGEQYF
-	TRBV27	TRBD1	TRBJ1-5	TGTGCCAGCAGACAGGGGACTCAGCCCCAGCATTTT	CASRQGTQPQHF
-	TRBV27	-	TRBJ1-2	TGTGCCAGCAGTTACGAATCCGCAGGGGCAATCGGTGGCTACACCTTC	CASSYESAGAIGGYTF
-	TRBV5-4	-	TRBJ2-7	TGTGCCAGCAGCTTGCGGGGTCCCTACGAGCAGTACTTC	CASSLRGPYEQYF
-	TRBV5-6	-	TRBJ2-6	TGTGCCAGCAGGCGGGGACCGATTAACTCTGGGGCCAACGTCCTGACTTTC	CASRRGPINSGANVLTF
-	TRBV7-2	TRBD2	TRBJ2-7	TGTGCCAGCAGCTTAAGAGCGGGACTCACCTACGAGCAGTACTTC	CASSLRAGLTYEQYF
few	TRBV27	-	TRBJ1-1	TGTGCCAGGGTACCCAGGAAGAACACTGAAGCTTTCTTT	CARVPRKNTEAFF
few	TRBV27	TRBD1	TRBJ1-2	TGTGCCAGCAGTTTATTAGGGACAGGGGGCAAGAACTATGGCTACACCTTC	CASSLLGTGGKNYGYTF
-	TRBV4-2	TRBD1	TRBJ1-6	TGTGCCAGCAGCCAATCGGGGACAGAGAATTCACCCCTCCACTTT	CASSQSGTENSPLHF
-	TRBV7-2	-	TRBJ2-2	TGTGCCAGCAGCCCCGTCAGCGGTTCGAACACCGGGGAGCTGTTTTTT	CASSPVSGSNTGELFF
few	TRBV5-6	TRBD2	TRBJ2-7	TGTGCCAGCAGCTTGGGGGCGGGAGAGGGGCGGCAGTACTTC	CASSLGAGEGRQYF
-	TRBV5-1	-	TRBJ2-6	TGCGCCAGCACCCCCGGCTCTGGGGCCAACGTCCTGACTTTC	CASTPGSGANVLTF
-	TRBV6-5	-	TRBJ2-1	TGTGCCAGCAGTTACGAGGGTGACAATGAGCAGTTCTTC	CASSYEGDNEQFF
-	TRBV7-8	-	TRBJ2-5	TGTGCCAGCAGCTTTCCCGGAGGGGTTGGCGAGACCCAGTACTTC	CASSFPGGVGETQYF
-	TRBV7-2	TRBD1	TRBJ1-1	TGTGCCAGCAGCGTGATGACAGGGCCCAACACTGAAGCTTTCTTT	CASSVMTGPNTEAFF
-	TRBV5-6	TRBD1	TRBJ1-2	TGTGCCAGCAGCTTGACAGGGGTAAGCGGCTACACCTTC	CASSLTGVSGYTF
-	TRBV6-5	TRBD2	TRBJ2-5	TGTGCCAGCAGTTACTCTTCGGCTGGGCGGGAGCAGTACTTC	CASSYSSAGREQYF
-	TRBV7-2	TRBD2	TRBJ2-5	TGTGCCAGCAGCTTAGATCGCGGGAGTTCAAAGACCCAGTACTTC	CASSLDRGSSKTQYF